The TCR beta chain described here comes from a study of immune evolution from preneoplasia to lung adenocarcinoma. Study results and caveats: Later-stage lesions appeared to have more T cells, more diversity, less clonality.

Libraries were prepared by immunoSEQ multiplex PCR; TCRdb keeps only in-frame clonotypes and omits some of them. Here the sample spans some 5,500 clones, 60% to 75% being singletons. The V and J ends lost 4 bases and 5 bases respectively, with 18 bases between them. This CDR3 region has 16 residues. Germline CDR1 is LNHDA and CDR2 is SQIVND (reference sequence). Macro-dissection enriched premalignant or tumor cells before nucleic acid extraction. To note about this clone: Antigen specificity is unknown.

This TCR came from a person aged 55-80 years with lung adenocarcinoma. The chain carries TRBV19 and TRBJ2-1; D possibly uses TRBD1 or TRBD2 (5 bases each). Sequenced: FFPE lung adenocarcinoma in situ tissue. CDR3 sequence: CASSTSGRTRHNEQFF. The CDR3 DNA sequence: TGTGCCAGTAGTACCTCGGGACGCACTCGTCACAATGAGCAGTTCTTC.